Below are 23 T cell receptor beta chains sequenced from a single sample in a study of spatial heterogeneity in lung cancer. TCRdb redid the calling of the 5' RACE reads with MiXCR, one entry per CDR3 protein. The sample includes about 48,000 distinct CDR3 sequences, less than 6% seen only once; the top ten take more than 9.5%. Time point noted: sample taken at primary tumor resection. Sequenced material: PBMCs, taken at surgery. These receptors all stem from a male donor with early-stage non-small cell lung cancer.

The table lists this clonotype with a few counts. As DNA, the CDR3 is TGTGCCAGCAGCTCCTCCGGAAGGACATCCACGGAAGGCTACACCTTC. Its translation: CASSSSGRTSTEGYTF. The chain uses TRBV7-9 and TRBJ1-2, with D possibly being TRBD1 (5 bases). The CDR3 extends over 16 amino acids. V dropped 4 bases and J dropped 8 bases, with 23 bases sitting between them. Germline values: CDR1 SEHNR, CDR2 FQNEAQ (reference sequence).

This clonotype was counted ten times or more. The gene calls are TRBV7-6 and TRBJ2-5; no reliable D call. Trimming stripped 5 bases from V and 3 bases from J, with 7 bases between. Germline V gives CDR1 SGHVS, CDR2 FNYEAQ. CDR3 length: 12 amino acids. CDR3 coding DNA: TGTGCCAGCAGCCTCCACAAAGAGACCCAGTACTTC. Protein sequence: CASSLHKETQYF.

This clonotype was recorded at least ten times. V and J are TRBV12-3 or TRBV12-4 and TRBJ2-7; TRBD1 matches at 9 bases. Germline trimming cut 6 bases from V and 1 base from J; bases unmatched to any gene: 10. CDR3 length equals 16 residues. The CDR3: CASSPRGTGPSYEQYF. In nucleotides, the CDR3 is TGTGCCAGCAGCCCACGGGGGACAGGGCCTTCCTACGAGCAGTACTTC.

V and J are TRBV20-1 and TRBJ1-4; D is perhaps TRBD1 (5 bases). The length of the CDR3 is 14 residues. Germline V gives CDR1 DFQATT, CDR2 SNEGSKA (reference sequence). V gave up 3 bases and J gave up 8 bases, with 16 bases separating them. This CDR3 reads CSAREQGAGEKLFF. The DNA of the CDR3 is TGCAGTGCTAGGGAACAAGGGGCCGGAGAAAAACTGTTTTTT.

This clonotype was detected only a few times. As DNA, the CDR3 is TGCAGTGCACAAGAACAGGGTCGGGGCACTGAAGCTTTCTTT. Its translation: CSAQEQGRGTEAFF. The genes are TRBV20-1 and TRBJ1-1, with D possibly matching TRBD1 (6 bases). The CDR3 extends over 14 amino acids. Trimming took 6 bases from V and 4 from J, leaving 18 bases between them. CDR1 is DFQATT, CDR2 SNEGSKA, per germline (reference sequence).

The chain is built from TRBV7-2 and TRBJ2-3, with D tentatively TRBD2 (6 bases). The V gene's germline CDR1 is SGHTA and CDR2 FQGNSA. This CDR3 contains 14 residues. V gave up 6 bases and J gave up 0 bases, with 10 bases separating them. This chain's CDR3 is CASRGGGSTDTQYF. For the CDR3, the DNA is TGTGCCAGCAGGGGAGGAGGGAGCACAGATACGCAGTATTTT.

This clonotype was counted many times. The chain uses TRBV20-1 and TRBJ2-2; the D is unclear. The ends were cut back, 5 bases at V and 5 bases at J, with 9 bases in the middle. This CDR3 is 12 amino acids long. The germline V gene has CDR1 DFQATT and CDR2 SNEGSKA (reference sequence). CDR3 nucleotide sequence: TGCAGTGCTCGGACCGGGACCGGGGAGCTGTTTTTT. This translates into CSARTGTGELFF.

This clonotype has at least ten counts. The J gene is TRBJ2-7, the V gene TRBV20-1; 9 bases match TRBD2. Germline V gene data show CDR1 as DFQATT and CDR2 as SNEGSKA (reference sequence). V shed 5 bases, J shed 6 bases, and the junction held 8 bases outside the gene matches. The CDR3 length is 13 residues. CDR3 loop: CSAVRREGGEQYF. In DNA form, the CDR3 reads TGCAGTGCTGTACGGCGGGAGGGCGGCGAGCAGTACTTC.

This clonotype was seen a few times. The chain employs TRBV6-5 and TRBJ2-7, with D perhaps TRBD1 (6 bases). Deletions cut 0 bases from V and 4 bases from J, with 13 bases between. The CDR3 is 15 residues long. Germline V gene data show CDR1 as MNHEY and CDR2 as SVGAGI. The chain's CDR3 is CASSYSGLTGYEQYF. As DNA, the CDR3 is TGTGCCAGCAGTTACTCTGGCTTAACAGGGTACGAGCAGTACTTC.

The sample holds many counts of this clonotype. The V and J genes are TRBV6-1 and TRBJ1-2; no reliable D call. Germline assignment: CDR1 MNHNS and CDR2 SASEGT. V was pared by 1 base and J by 8 bases, with 8 bases between. This CDR3 has 12 residues. This CDR3 is CASSEEWGGYTF. For the CDR3, the DNA is TGTGCCAGCAGTGAAGAATGGGGAGGCTACACCTTC.

The chain employs TRBV20-1 and TRBJ2-2, with TRBD2 as a possible D gene (5 bases). V was clipped by 0 bases and J by 6 bases, with 14 bases between them. The germline gives CDR1 DFQATT, CDR2 SNEGSKA (reference sequence). The CDR3 sequence is 15 residues long. In DNA form, the CDR3 reads TGCAGTGCTAGAGAATTTAGCGCGCGGTCCGGGGAGCTGTTTTTT. Translating it yields CSAREFSARSGELFF.

This clonotype was detected many times. The chain uses TRBV5-1 and TRBJ2-1; D may be TRBD1 or TRBD2 (6 bases each). Trimming shortened V by 4 bases and J by 8 bases, and 19 bases separated the two germline ends. The CDR3 length is 15 residues. Per germline, CDR1 SGHRS and CDR2 YFSETQ. CDR3 in DNA: TGCGCCAGCAGCCCCAGAGGGGGGAGTGAGGATGAGCAGTTCTTC. Its protein is CASSPRGGSEDEQFF.

This clonotype was seen many times. The chain employs TRBV28 and TRBJ2-1, with 7 positions matching TRBD2. Looked up from germline, CDR1 is MDHEN and CDR2 is SYDVKM. This CDR3 has 17 amino acids. Losses at the gene ends were 6 bases for V and 10 bases for J; bases not matched to a gene: 21. DNA of the CDR3: TGTGCCAGCAGCCCCGCTAGAGCGGGAACAAGGATCCGGGAGCAGTTCTTC. This translates into CASSPARAGTRIREQFF.

This clonotype was seen only once. A much bigger clone sits one base away, suggesting this may be a read error. The rearrangement links TRBV5-1 to TRBJ1-2, with D possibly being TRBD1 (5 bases). Germline loops: CDR1 SGHRS, CDR2 YFSETQ. This CDR3 is built from 15 residues. As DNA, the CDR3 is TGCCCCAGCAGCTTCGGCGGGGCCGCCTCCTATGGCTACACCTTC. This encodes CPSSFGGAASYGYTF. The whole variable domain, remainder taken from reference TRBV5-1 and TRBJ1-2, is KAGVTQTPRYLIKTRGQQVTLSCSPISGHRSVSWYQQTPGQGLQFLFEYFSETQRNKGNFPGRFSGRQFSNSRSEMNVSTLELGDSALYLCPSSFGGAASYGYTFGSGTRLTVV.

This clonotype has ten or more counts. The chain joins TRBV5-1 to TRBJ1-1; TRBD1 matches at 8 bases. V lost 5 bases and J lost 4; bases outside the gene matches: 7. The CDR3 sequence is 14 residues long. Per the germline V gene, CDR1 is SGHRS and CDR2 is YFSETQ. CDR3 DNA: TGCGCCAGCAGAGGACAGGGAAGTTCCACTGAAGCTTTCTTT. Protein sequence: CASRGQGSSTEAFF. Variable domain in full (rest from reference TRBV5-1 and TRBJ1-1): KAGVTQTPRYLIKTRGQQVTLSCSPISGHRSVSWYQQTPGQGLQFLFEYFSETQRNKGNFPGRFSGRQFSNSRSEMNVSTLELGDSALYLCASRGQGSSTEAFFGQGTRLTVV.

Regarding this clonotype: Compared with germline, one end of the junction differs, possibly owing to a read error. The rearrangement joins TRBV6-5 to TRBJ2-7; 7 bases are a match to TRBD2. This CDR3 has 11 residues. Germline V gene sequence: CDR1 MNHEY, CDR2 SVGAGI. This CDR3 reads CASSRGDEQYF. The CDR3, as DNA: TGTGCCAGCAGCCGGGGGGACGAACAGTACTTC.

This clonotype was found many times. V and J are TRBV6-5 and TRBJ2-7; 8 nucleotides line up with TRBD2. This CDR3 is built from 16 residues. Germline trimming cut 5 bases from V and 5 bases from J; bases unmatched to any gene: 14. Germline CDR1 MNHEY, CDR2 SVGAGI. Written as DNA, the CDR3 is TGTGCCAGCAGTCCTCCATTAGCGGGACCGTCCGACGAGCAGTACTTC. It translates to CASSPPLAGPSDEQYF.

J is TRBJ2-1 and V is TRBV19; D not resolved. From germline, CDR1 is LNHDA and CDR2 SQIVND (reference sequence). The V gene lost 3 bases and the J gene lost 2 bases, with 8 bases spanning the gap. This CDR3 is built from 14 residues. The CDR3 DNA reads as TGTGCCAGTAGTATGACAAGCACCTACAATGAGCAGTTCTTC. As protein: CASSMTSTYNEQFF.

The sample holds many counts of this clonotype. This chain connects TRBV29-1 to TRBJ1-2; no reliable D call. This CDR3 region has 16 residues. V gave up 7 bases and J gave up 3 bases, with 24 bases separating them. Germline V gene lookup returns CDR1 SQVTM and CDR2 ANQGSEA. The CDR3 spells CSALPRGGGRDYGYTF. In DNA form, the CDR3 reads TGCAGCGCCCTCCCTCGAGGAGGAGGTCGAGACTATGGCTACACCTTC.

This clonotype occurred many times. The chain is built from TRBV29-1 and TRBJ2-7; 12 nucleotides line up with TRBD2. Looked up from germline, CDR1 is SQVTM and CDR2 is ANQGSEA. V shed 7 bases and J 3 bases; nucleotides not matched to a gene: 25. The CDR3 sequence is 20 residues long. Here the CDR3 reads CSATLTPGTSGSRRGYEQYF. CDR3 DNA: TGCAGCGCCACGCTAACCCCCGGGACTAGCGGGTCGCGTCGCGGCTACGAGCAGTACTTC.

This clonotype was seen only a few times. The chain uses TRBV6-2 or TRBV6-3 and TRBJ2-3; 11 nucleotides agree with TRBD2. The CDR3 is 15 residues long. Germline V gene sequence: CDR1 MNHEY, CDR2 SVGEGT. The J segment lost 1 base and the V segment lost 5 bases, leaving 2 bases of the junction unmatched. The CDR3 sequence: CASSQLAGGTDTQYF. The CDR3 DNA follows: TGTGCCAGCAGTCAACTAGCGGGAGGCACAGATACGCAGTATTTT.

This clonotype was observed many times. V and J are TRBV5-5 and TRBJ1-4; 10 bases match TRBD1. The CDR3 runs 17 residues. Germline V CDR1 and CDR2: SGHKS, YYEKEE (reference sequence). Trimming removed 1 base from V and 1 base from J; junction bases left unmatched: 4. The CDR3 reads CASSLRTGGGTNEKLFF. CDR3 coding DNA: TGTGCCAGCAGCTTGCGGACAGGGGGAGGAACTAATGAAAAACTGTTTTTT.

This clonotype was found many times. The chain joins TRBV29-1 to TRBJ1-1; 7 positions match TRBD1. The V gene's germline CDR1 is SQVTM and CDR2 ANQGSEA. The V and J ends lost 4 bases and 0 bases, in that order; junction bases with no gene match: 5. The CDR3 totals 14 residues. The CDR3 DNA follows: TGCAGCGTTGCGGACAGGTTCATGAACACTGAAGCTTTCTTT. This encodes CSVADRFMNTEAFF.